There are many counts of the clone carrying this T cell receptor (beta chain). The antigen is unknown. In making diagnoses, clinical symptoms, serum thyroxine and TRAb, thyroid ultrasound and orbital computed tomography were all used. The sample belongs to a study of T cells in Graves' hyperthyroidism and ophthalmopathy. It was RNA transcripts that yielded the amplified TCR beta CDR3 regions. The TCR CDR3 was amplified in a first-round RT-PCR using the HTBI primer set. A single record per CDR3 protein comes from TCRdb applying MiXCR to the multiplex PCR reads. The table has some 560,000 distinct CDR3 sequences, more than 15% seen once. This CDR3 has 14 amino acids. CDR1 is MNHNS and CDR2 is SASEGT in the germline V gene. Trimming stripped 5 bases from V and 3 bases from J, with 14 bases between. Study outcomes and limitations: Clonotypes that were expanded in thyroid above 0.001 mostly appeared in blood too.

The V call is TRBV6-1, the J call TRBJ2-7, with D hard to call. What was sequenced was blood. The receptor comes from a woman aged 25 to 39 with Graves' hyperthyroidism. The CDR3 DNA is TGTGCCAGCAGTCGGGCAGCCCTTAACTACGAGCAGTACTTC. Encoded protein: CASSRAALNYEQYF.